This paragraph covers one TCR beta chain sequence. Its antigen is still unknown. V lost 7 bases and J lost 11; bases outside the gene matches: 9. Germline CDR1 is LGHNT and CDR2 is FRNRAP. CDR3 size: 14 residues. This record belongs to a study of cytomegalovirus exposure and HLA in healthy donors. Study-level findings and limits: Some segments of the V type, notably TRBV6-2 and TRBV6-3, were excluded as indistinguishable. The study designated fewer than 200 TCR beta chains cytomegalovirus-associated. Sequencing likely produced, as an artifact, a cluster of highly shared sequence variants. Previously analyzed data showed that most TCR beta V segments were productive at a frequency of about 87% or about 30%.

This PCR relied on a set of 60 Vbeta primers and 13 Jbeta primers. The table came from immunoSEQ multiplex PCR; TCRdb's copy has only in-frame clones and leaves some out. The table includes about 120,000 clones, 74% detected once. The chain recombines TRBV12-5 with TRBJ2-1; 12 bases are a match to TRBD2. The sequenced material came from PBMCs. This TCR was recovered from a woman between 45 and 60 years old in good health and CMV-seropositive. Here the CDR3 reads CASAKTGTSGQQFF. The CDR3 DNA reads TGTGCTAGTGCCAAGACCGGGACTAGCGGGCAGCAGTTCTTC.